This paragraph covers one TCR beta chain sequence. The antigen is not known. Regarding treatment: roughly 18 received Ad26.COV2.S at low or high dose, single or two shots; about five received placebo; per-sample allocation not given. Sampling took place 63 days after the first vaccine or placebo injection. There are 15 residues in the CDR3. V shed 2 bases and J shed 4 bases, with 13 bases lying between them. CDR1 SEHNR and CDR2 FQNEAQ come from the germline V gene (reference sequence). This sample is drawn from a study of Ad26.COV2.S vaccination and SARS-CoV-2 variants. Study as a whole: Intramuscularly, Ad26.COV2.S was given either once or twice, 56 days apart. General observations from the study: Total responses of T cells may have been underestimated by the analyses of TCR breadth and depth.

The assay was immunoSEQ multiplex PCR, and TCRdb's table has in-frame clones only and misses some. The repertoire has over 400,000 clones, roughly 90% of them found once; the top ten carry approximately 1.7%. The sequencing here drew on peripheral blood, taken in a trial of Ad26.COV2.S vaccine versus placebo. The clonotype comes from a person between 18 and 65 years old who received the Ad26.COV2.S COVID-19 vaccine or a placebo. The genes are TRBV7-9 and TRBJ2-3; D perhaps matches TRBD2 (6 bases). Here the CDR3 DNA reads TGTGCCAGCAGCTTATTAACGGGGGTCGCAGATACGCAGTATTTT. It encodes CASSLLTGVADTQYF.